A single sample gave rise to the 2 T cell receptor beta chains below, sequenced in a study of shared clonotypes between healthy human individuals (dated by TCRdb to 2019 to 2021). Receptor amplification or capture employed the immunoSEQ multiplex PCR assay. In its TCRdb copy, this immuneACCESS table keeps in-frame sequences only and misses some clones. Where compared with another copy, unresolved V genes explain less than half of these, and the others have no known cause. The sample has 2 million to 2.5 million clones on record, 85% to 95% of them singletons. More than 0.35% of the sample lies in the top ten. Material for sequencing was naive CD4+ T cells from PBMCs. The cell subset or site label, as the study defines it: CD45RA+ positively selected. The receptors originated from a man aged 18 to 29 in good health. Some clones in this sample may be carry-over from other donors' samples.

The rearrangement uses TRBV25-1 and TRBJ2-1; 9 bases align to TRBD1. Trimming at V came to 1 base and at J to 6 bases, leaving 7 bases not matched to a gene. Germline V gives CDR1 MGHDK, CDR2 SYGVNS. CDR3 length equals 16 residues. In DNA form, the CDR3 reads TGTGCCAGCAGTGAATCCGGGACAGGGAGACTCAATGAGCAGTTCTTC. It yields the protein CASSESGTGRLNEQFF.

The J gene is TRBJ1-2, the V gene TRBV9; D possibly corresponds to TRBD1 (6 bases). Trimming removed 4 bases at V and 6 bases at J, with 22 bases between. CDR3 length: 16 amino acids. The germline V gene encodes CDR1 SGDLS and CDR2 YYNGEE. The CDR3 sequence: CASSPQPIGGQDGYTF. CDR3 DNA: TGTGCCAGCAGCCCCCAGCCTATAGGGGGTCAGGATGGCTACACCTTC.